The 5 T cell receptor beta chains below were found in one sample sequenced in a study of shared clonotypes between healthy human individuals. Selected positively for CCR7 and CD45RO-negative, naive CD8 cells excluded terminally differentiated effector memory CD45RA+ cells. Profiled with immunoSEQ multiplex PCR; TCRdb holds only in-frame clones, not every one. The profile shows over 2,000,000 clones, roughly 93% of them singletons. Material: naive CD8+ T cells from PBMCs. The receptors derive from a man aged 18-30 years in good health. Some clones in this sample may be carry-over from other donors' samples.

The chain is built from TRBV7-9 and TRBJ1-2; D is undetermined. Germline V gene lookup returns CDR1 SEHNR and CDR2 FQNEAQ (reference sequence). Deletions cut 5 bases from V and 1 base from J, with 17 bases between. The CDR3 consists of 16 residues. The CDR3 sequence: CASSLGPAVYNYGYTF. The CDR3 DNA sequence: TGTGCCAGCAGCCTCGGTCCCGCCGTTTATAACTATGGCTACACCTTC.

This clone was counted a single time. The chain uses TRBV28 and TRBJ1-3; the match to TRBD1 covers 9 bases. J was trimmed by 1 base and V by 5 bases; bases with no gene match: 6. Germline V gene sequence: CDR1 MDHEN, CDR2 SYDVKM. This CDR3 is built from 16 residues. This chain's CDR3 is CASSPDDRGSGNTIYF. DNA for the CDR3: TGTGCCAGCAGTCCCGACGACAGGGGGTCTGGAAACACCATATATTTT.

The chain recombines TRBV18 with TRBJ2-1; 7 nucleotides line up with TRBD2. CDR1 is KGHSH and CDR2 is LQKENI in the germline V gene. After removal of 3 bases from V and 5 bases from J, the junction contained 1 base not matched to a gene. CDR3 length: 13 amino acids. The CDR3 reads CASSPAGDNEQFF. DNA of the CDR3: TGTGCCAGCTCACCTGCGGGGGACAATGAGCAGTTCTTC.

The chain uses TRBV11-2 and TRBJ2-7, with D tentatively TRBD2 (6 bases). Trimming shortened V by 3 bases and J by 3 bases, and 12 bases separated the two germline ends. CDR3 length equals 14 residues. CDR1 and CDR2 from the germline V gene are SGHAT and FQNNGV. The CDR3 nucleotides read TGTGCCAGCAGCTTGGGCCGGGAGTACTACGAGCAGTACTTC. As protein: CASSLGREYYEQYF.

V gene TRBV9 combines with J gene TRBJ2-1; TRBD2 aligns across 9 bases. CDR1 and CDR2 from the germline V gene are SGDLS and YYNGEE. The J segment lost 0 bases and the V segment lost 4 bases, leaving 5 bases of the junction unmatched. The CDR3 consists of 16 residues. The CDR3, as DNA: TGTGCCAGCAGCCTCGGCGGGAGGGGCTCCTACAATGAGCAGTTCTTC. Translation: CASSLGGRGSYNEQFF. The variable domain in full, with the rest retrieved from reference TRBV9 and TRBJ2-1, is DSGVTQTPKHLITATGQRVTLRCSPRSGDLSVYWYQQSLDQGLQFLIQYYNGEERAKGNILERFSAQQFPDLHSELNLSSLELGDSALYFCASSLGGRGSYNEQFFGPGTRLTVL.